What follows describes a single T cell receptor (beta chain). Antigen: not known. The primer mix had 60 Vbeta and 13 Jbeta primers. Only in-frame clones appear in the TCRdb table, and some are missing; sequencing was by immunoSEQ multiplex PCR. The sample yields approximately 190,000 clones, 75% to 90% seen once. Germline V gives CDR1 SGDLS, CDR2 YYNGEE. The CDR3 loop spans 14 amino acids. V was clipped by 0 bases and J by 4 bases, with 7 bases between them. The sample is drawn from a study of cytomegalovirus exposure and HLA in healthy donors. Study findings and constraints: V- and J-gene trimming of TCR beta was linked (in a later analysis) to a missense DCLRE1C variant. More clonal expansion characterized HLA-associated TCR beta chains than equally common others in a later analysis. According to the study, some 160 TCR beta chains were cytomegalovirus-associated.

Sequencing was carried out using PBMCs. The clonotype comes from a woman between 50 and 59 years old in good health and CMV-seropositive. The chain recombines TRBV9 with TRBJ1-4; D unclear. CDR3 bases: TGTGCCAGCAGCGTAGGCAGGTATAATGAAAAACTGTTTTTT. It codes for CASSVGRYNEKLFF.